The 25 T cell receptor beta chains below come from one sample, sequenced in a study of blood T cell repertoires in COVID-19. This table comes from immunoSEQ multiplex PCR, and its TCRdb copy is limited to in-frame clones, with some not included. The table has 200,000 to 250,000 clones, around 82% seen once. The sequenced sample was peripheral blood. These receptors all come from a woman aged 60 to 75 with acute or convalescent COVID-19.

The V gene is TRBV3-1 (or the pseudogene TRBV3-2), the J gene TRBJ1-2; 9 bases line up with TRBD1. Per germline, CDR1 LGHDT and CDR2 YNNKEL (reference sequence). The CDR3 loop spans 15 amino acids. The junction had 7 bases not matched to a gene; V was cut back by 1 base and J by 7 bases. CDR3 loop: CASSQVGQGKGGYTF. DNA of the CDR3: TGTGCCAGCAGCCAAGTGGGACAGGGAAAGGGTGGCTACACCTTC.

The rearrangement uses TRBV11-1 and TRBJ1-2; D ambiguous. This CDR3 has 13 residues. Germline CDR1 is SGHAT and CDR2 is FQDESV (reference sequence). V was clipped by 6 bases and J by 3 bases, with 11 bases between them. The CDR3 here is CASSGGFHYGYTF. Written as DNA, the CDR3 is TGTGCCAGCAGTGGAGGATTTCACTATGGCTACACCTTC. Based on the CDR3 plus reference TRBV11-1 and TRBJ1-2, the full variable domain is EAEVAQSPRYKITEKSQAVAFWCDPISGHATLYWYRQILGQGPELLVQFQDESVVDDSQLPKDRFSAERLKGVDSTLKIQPAELGDSAMYLCASSGGFHYGYTFGSGTRLTVV.

J is TRBJ1-3 and V is TRBV19, with D perhaps matching TRBD1 (6 bases). Trimming stripped 7 bases from V and 2 bases from J, with 15 bases between. The CDR3 sequence is 15 residues long. The germline CDR1 and CDR2 sequences are LNHDA and SQIVND (reference sequence). DNA of the CDR3: TGTGCCAGTAAAGGGTTGTGGGACACTGGAAACACCATATATTTT. This gives the protein CASKGLWDTGNTIYF. Full variable domain (rest looked up from reference TRBV19 and TRBJ1-3): DGGITQSPKYLFRKEGQNVTLSCEQNLNHDAMYWYRQDPGQGLRLIYYSQIVNDFQKGDIAEGYSVSREKKESFPLTVTSAQKNPTAFYLCASKGLWDTGNTIYFGEGSWLTVV.

The chain uses TRBV18 and TRBJ1-2; 9 bases align to TRBD1. Germline trimming cut 3 bases from V and 4 bases from J; bases unmatched to any gene: 6. The CDR3 is 15 residues long. Germline V gene lookup returns CDR1 KGHSH and CDR2 LQKENI. The CDR3 loop is CASSPPDRGPYGYTF. The CDR3 DNA reads as TGTGCCAGCTCACCCCCGGACAGGGGACCCTATGGCTACACCTTC.

This chain connects TRBV23-1 to TRBJ1-4; 8 positions agree with TRBD1. TRBV23-1 is classed as an ORF, of uncertain function. With 5 bases clipped from V and 4 bases from J, the junction kept 6 bases outside the gene matches. CDR3 length: 15 amino acids. This CDR3 reads CASSSGQEINEKLFF. The CDR3, as DNA: TGCGCCAGCAGTTCGGGACAGGAGATTAATGAAAAACTGTTTTTT.

This chain uses TRBV7-2 with TRBJ2-7, with a possible D match to TRBD1 (5 bases). Per germline, CDR1 SGHTA and CDR2 FQGNSA. Trimming took 3 bases from V and 6 from J, leaving 12 bases between them. The CDR3 is 13 residues long. CDR3 sequence: CASSLRQQAEQYF. For the CDR3, the DNA is TGTGCCAGCAGCTTGAGGCAACAGGCCGAGCAGTACTTC.

The rearrangement joins TRBV5-3 to TRBJ1-2; the D is unclear. TRBV5-3 counts as an open reading frame of uncertain function. The CDR3 length is 17 residues. V lost 0 bases to trimming and J lost 2 bases, with 17 bases between them. DNA for the CDR3: TGTGCCAGAAGCTTGGGGGGAGGCTGCCCAACAAACTATGGCTACACCTTC. Its protein is CARSLGGGCPTNYGYTF.

The V and J genes are TRBV11-2 and TRBJ1-2; D unresolved. Trimming removed 3 bases at V and 6 bases at J, with 5 bases between. CDR1 is SGHAT, CDR2 FQNNGV, per germline. The CDR3 contains 11 residues. The CDR3 sequence is CASSFRDGYTF. For the CDR3, the DNA is TGTGCCAGCAGCTTTCGGGATGGCTACACCTTC.

The chain links TRBV29-1 to TRBJ2-1; 7 bases match TRBD2. CDR1 and CDR2 (germline): SQVTM, ANQGSEA. With V trimmed by 6 bases and J by 0 bases, 11 bases remained unmatched. The CDR3 length is 16 residues. DNA of the CDR3: TGCAGCGTGGTAGCGGGTACACTCGGCTCCTACAATGAGCAGTTCTTC. Translating gives CSVVAGTLGSYNEQFF.

This clone appeared a few times. This chain uses TRBV10-1 with TRBJ1-2; 9 positions match TRBD1. The junction had 13 bases not matched to a gene; V was cut back by 10 bases and J by 4 bases. The V gene's germline CDR1 is WNHNN and CDR2 SYGVQD (reference sequence). The CDR3 covers 15 residues. The CDR3 spells CATTKPDRGGYGYTF. The CDR3 coding sequence is TGCGCCACCACCAAGCCGGACAGGGGAGGCTATGGCTACACCTTC.

The rearrangement uses TRBV11-2 and TRBJ1-1; 7 bases map to TRBD1. Trimming cost V 6 bases and J 0 bases; bases outside gene matches: 7. The CDR3 is made up of 15 amino acids. CDR1 and CDR2 (germline): SGHAT, FQNNGV. CDR3 coding DNA: TGTGCCAGCAGAAGGACAGGCGGCATGAACACTGAAGCTTTCTTT. Translating it yields CASRRTGGMNTEAFF.

CDR3 amino acids: CASSQTGQNTEAFF. DNA for the CDR3: TGTGCCAGCAGCCAAACAGGACAAAACACTGAAGCTTTCTTT. The chain links TRBV3-1 (or the pseudogene TRBV3-2) to TRBJ1-1; D is perhaps TRBD1 (5 bases). CDR1 is LGHDT, CDR2 YNNKEL, per germline (reference sequence). With 2 bases removed from V and 2 bases from J, the gap between germline ends came to 9 bases. The CDR3 is 14 residues long.

This chain connects TRBV19 to TRBJ1-5, with 8 bases matching TRBD1. Germline CDR1 LNHDA, CDR2 SQIVND (reference sequence). Trimming took 7 bases from V and 5 from J; bases not matched to a gene: 13. The CDR3 runs 16 residues. CDR3 DNA sequence: TGTGCCAGTATCCCGTCAGGGGGCAGTGGGGATCAGCCCCAGCATTTT. Translated, it gives CASIPSGGSGDQPQHF.

V usage is TRBV5-4 and J usage is TRBJ1-2, with TRBD1 matching over 8 bases. The V and J ends lost 4 bases and 8 bases, in that order; junction bases with no gene match: 7. Germline values: CDR1 SGHNT, CDR2 YYREEE (reference sequence). CDR3 length: 13 residues. The CDR3 DNA sequence: TGTGCCAGCAGCGAGGACAGGGTATTAGGCTACACCTTC. This sequence encodes CASSEDRVLGYTF.

V gene TRBV6-6 combines with J gene TRBJ1-2; 9 bases are shared with TRBD1. The germline CDR1 and CDR2 sequences are MNHNY and SVGAGI (reference sequence). V gave up 3 bases and J gave up 4 bases; unmatched junction bases: 9. CDR3 length: 16 residues. This CDR3 is CASSYGGQGSGYGYTF. The CDR3, as DNA: TGTGCCAGCAGTTATGGGGGACAGGGATCGGGCTATGGCTACACCTTC.

Here the CDR3 DNA reads TGCGCCAGCAGCCCCGGACAGGGTAATCAGCCCCAGCATTTT. Amino acid sequence: CASSPGQGNQPQHF. The V call is TRBV4-1, the J call TRBJ1-5; 8 nucleotides match TRBD1. In germline, CDR1 is MGHRA, CDR2 YSYEKL. This CDR3 region has 14 residues. The junction had 3 bases not matched to a gene; V was cut back by 4 bases and J by 4 bases.

The chain is built from TRBV7-9 and TRBJ2-7; TRBD1 agrees at 9 bases. This CDR3 comprises 13 residues. The germline V gene encodes CDR1 SEHNR and CDR2 FQNEAQ (reference sequence). V lost 6 bases, J lost 3 bases, and 3 bases stayed unmatched. CDR3 DNA sequence: TGTGCCAGCAGTCAGGACAGGGGCTACGAGCAGTACTTC. It encodes CASSQDRGYEQYF.

CDR3 DNA sequence: TGTGCCAGCAGCTTAGCCCGGACAGGGGTCTACGAGCAGTACTTC. It is translated as CASSLARTGVYEQYF. This rearrangement joins TRBV11-2 to TRBJ2-7; 9 bases are a match to TRBD1. Germline V gene lookup returns CDR1 SGHAT and CDR2 FQNNGV. V trimming: 1 base; J trimming: 3 bases; junction bases outside the gene matches: 4. CDR3 size: 15 residues. The entire variable domain, with the rest obtained from reference TRBV11-2 and TRBJ2-7, is as follows: EAGVAQSPRYKIIEKRQSVAFWCNPISGHATLYWYQQILGQGPKLLIQFQNNGVVDDSQLPKDRFSAERLKGVDSTLKIQPAKLEDSAVYLCASSLARTGVYEQYFGPGTRLTVT.

V and J are TRBV5-5 and TRBJ2-5, with D perhaps TRBD1 (5 bases). The CDR3 sequence is 13 residues long. The germline V and J ends were trimmed by 3 bases and 7 bases, with 13 bases remaining between them. Germline-derived CDR1 and CDR2 are SGHKS and YYEKEE (reference sequence). The CDR3, as DNA: TGTGCCAGCAGCTCCATTTGGGGCTCGACCCAGTACTTC. As protein: CASSSIWGSTQYF.

The rearrangement joins TRBV18 to TRBJ2-2; 7 nucleotides match TRBD1. The germline CDR1 and CDR2 sequences are KGHSH and LQKENI. The V gene end was trimmed by 5 bases and the J gene end by 0 bases; junction bases not matched to a gene: 6. The CDR3 covers 16 residues. The DNA for the CDR3 is TGTGCCAGCTCAAAACCCGGGACAGCGAACACCGGGGAGCTGTTTTTT. It yields the protein CASSKPGTANTGELFF.

The rearrangement links TRBV6-5 to TRBJ1-6; the D gene is possibly TRBD1 (5 bases). V lost 0 bases, J lost 5 bases, and 8 bases lay in between. The germline CDR1 and CDR2 sequences are MNHEY and SVGAGI. The CDR3 extends over 15 amino acids. The CDR3 DNA reads as TGTGCCAGCAGTTACTCAGGGGCGCATAATTCACCCCTCCACTTT. Encoded protein: CASSYSGAHNSPLHF.

The genes are TRBV7-5 and TRBJ1-2; no check of the table's D call, TRBD1, against the DNA was made. TRBV7-5 is assigned pseudogene status. The CDR3 is made up of 14 amino acids. The CDR3 DNA reads as TGTGTCAGAAGCTTACCCAGGGGCTGGGATGGCTACACCTTC. Its protein product is CVRSLPRGWDGYTF.

This chain uses TRBV7-9 with TRBJ2-5, with TRBD2 identical over 7 bases. Trimming cost V 4 bases and J 1 base; bases outside gene matches: 6. The CDR3 runs to 15 residues. In germline, CDR1 is SEHNR, CDR2 FQNEAQ (reference sequence). The CDR3 protein is CASSSMAGVQETQYF. CDR3 in DNA: TGTGCCAGCAGCTCGATGGCGGGGGTCCAAGAGACCCAGTACTTC. The whole variable domain, remainder taken from reference TRBV7-9 and TRBJ2-5, is DTGVSQNPRHKITKRGQNVTFRCDPISEHNRLYWYRQTLGQGPEFLTYFQNEAQLEKSRLLSDRFSAERPKGSFSTLEIQRTEQGDSAMYLCASSSMAGVQETQYFGPGTRLLVL.

V gene TRBV27 combines with J gene TRBJ2-7; D unclear. Germline CDR1 MNHEY, CDR2 SMNVEV (reference sequence). The CDR3 contains 15 residues. The ends were cut back, 6 bases at V and 5 bases at J, with 20 bases in the middle. The CDR3 region has the DNA TGTGCCAGCAGATTGGTTTTTGCAGGAAACAACGAGCAGTACTTC. It specifies CASRLVFAGNNEQYF.

The chain recombines TRBV5-6 with TRBJ1-4; D call uncertain. This CDR3 is 16 amino acids long. CDR1 and CDR2 (germline): SGHDT, YYEEEE. Trimming left V 0 bases short and J 5 bases short, with 14 bases between. The CDR3 is CASSLGRTRFNEKLFF. DNA of the CDR3: TGTGCCAGCAGCTTGGGGAGGACGCGCTTCAATGAAAAACTGTTTTTT.